This T cell receptor (beta chain) was captured by sequencing in a study of shared clonotypes between healthy human individuals (dated by TCRdb to about 2020). About the full investigation: The cohort included three men and a couple of women between 18 and 49 years of age. Blood TCR repertoires of about five healthy adults were deeply sequenced to estimate repertoire size and the extent of clonotype sharing between individuals. Libraries were prepared and TCR repertoires were sequenced by different laboratories using diverse techniques, in order to increase sequencing depth and limit assay-specific biases. For each donor, CD4 naive and CD4 memory were each run on three plates, CD8 naive on two plates, and CD8 memory on one plate. Between about 0.9 and 8.9 billion PBMCs per donor were obtained by leukapheresis. On the study overall, not on this receptor specifically: Pairwise subsampling led to the expectation that sequencing depth would affect the degree of clonotype sharing among donors. Sharing across several donors was observed for around 5% of naive CD4, over 3% of naive CD8, 2.3% of memory CD4, and 0.4% of memory CD8 clonotypes. Estimated clonotype richness was generally larger for naive than for memory subsets. Because the study included only a small number of donors, the genetic and exposure-history diversity represented was limited. Rarefaction of sorted-subset datasets indicated incomplete sequencing despite the large sequencing depth. Sampling was restricted to blood, and TCR repertoires in tissues likely differ from the TCR repertoires found in blood. Clonotypes shared by all four sorted-subset donors showed higher generation probabilities than non-shared clonotypes.

Remarks on this clone: This clone's antigen is unknown. No much larger clone exists at a distance of one base, and base qualities are not known.

TCR CDR3 regions were amplified from genomic DNA by multiplex PCR using the deep immunoSEQ assay. For each cell subset, the extracted genomic DNA was distributed evenly across all wells of several immunoSEQ 96-well plates, and each plate served as one replicate. Each replicate PCR for sorted subsets received around 200 ng genomic DNA, equal to roughly 29,000 T cell genomes. Purified libraries were measured with a Qubit 3.0 fluorometer, size-checked on a Bioanalyzer 2100, and measured again with the KAPA Library Quantification kit. Every immunoSEQ 96-well plate was sequenced on a dedicated single-read 150-cycle Illumina NextSeq 550 flow cell. As for how the authors treated the data: Because the immunoSEQ output held only junctional sequences and lacked quality scores, the filtering could not match the filtering applied to full-length reads. Sequences were annotated with PyIR, a Python wrapper for IgBLAST v1.9, using IMGT germline references to assign V/J genes and CDR3. Reads were removed for weak V/J assignments (E-value above 1e-6), missing CDR3, stop codons, out-of-frame junctions, or ambiguous translated residues. V3J clonotypes were defined by identical inferred V gene, J gene, and CDR3 amino acid sequence. Percentage overlap between repertoires was calculated by dividing the number of shared unique clonotypes by the size of the smaller repertoire. Repertoire richness was assessed with RTK rarefaction, the Chao1 estimator, and Recon v2.1 estimates of unobserved clonotypes. OLGA was used to compute generation probabilities for all TCRbeta clonotypes that the gDNA method yielded from a handful of donors. Not all clones reach the TCRdb copy of this immuneACCESS table, which keeps in-frame sequences only. Checked studies attribute under half of the gap to unresolved V genes and leave the rest unexplained. V and J calls and clone size are as listed in that table; D and trimming were resolved from the DNA. This sample holds 1.5 million to 2.5 million clones; just under 95% were observed only once. The top ten hold 0.95% to 1.5% of the sample.

CD8 naive samples consisted of CD45RO-negative cells that were positively selected for CCR7, yielding a CD45RA+CCR7+ population without TemRA cells. The donors were healthy, HIV-negative adults who had no recently reported acute infections or vaccinations. Only Caucasian adults living in Nashville, Tennessee, USA were represented among the donors. Blood was collected by leukapheresis, and PBMCs were isolated by Ficoll-Histopaque density gradient centrifugation and then cryopreserved in liquid nitrogen vapor phase. Analytical flow cytometry was used to check the purity and quantity of every magnetically sorted T cell population. From each sorted fraction, genomic DNA was isolated and quantified by UV absorbance on a Nanodrop 2000c. V and J lose 4 bases and 5 bases, and a span of 5 bases separates them. Including the terminal cysteine and phenylalanine, the CDR3 comprises 10 residues. Only the CDR3 DNA stays, 30 bases, in frame from base 1. The germline V gene (reference sequence) supplies CDR1 DFQATT and CDR2 SNEGSKA.

The chain employs TRBV20-1 and TRBJ1-1; the D gene cannot be resolved reliably. Input material: naive CD8+ T cells sorted from blood. This specimen's cell subset or site label, interpreted: CD45RA+CCR7+. The TCR comes from a man between 18 and 29 years old in good health. The nucleotides are TGCAGTGCTATGGAGACTGAAGCTTTCTTT. Its product reads: CSAMETEAFF.